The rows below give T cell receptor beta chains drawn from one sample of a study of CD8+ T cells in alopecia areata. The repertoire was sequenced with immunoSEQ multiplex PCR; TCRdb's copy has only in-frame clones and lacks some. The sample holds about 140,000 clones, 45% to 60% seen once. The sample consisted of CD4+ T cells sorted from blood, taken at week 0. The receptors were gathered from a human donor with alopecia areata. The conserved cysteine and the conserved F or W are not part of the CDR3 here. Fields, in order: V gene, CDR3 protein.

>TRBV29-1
SVALSTGADTQY
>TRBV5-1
ASSLATDRLNEKLF
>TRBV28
ASSPPRVGTYNEQF
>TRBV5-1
ASSRLAGGPSETYEQY
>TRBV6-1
ASNGGQGLYEQY
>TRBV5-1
ASSSQAGPSSYNEQF
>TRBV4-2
ASSQGLAGGTGELF
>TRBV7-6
ASSLGQGTGNTIY
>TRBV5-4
ASTTGQNNEQF
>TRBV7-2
ASSLAQGYEQY
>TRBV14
ASSQGNNQPQH
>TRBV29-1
SALAGTGWETQY
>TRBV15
ATSGGTGDNEQF
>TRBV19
ASSDTGGDTEAF
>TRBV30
AWRKDRAQAF
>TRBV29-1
SVDLAGTDTQY
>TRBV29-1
SVDRAEETQY
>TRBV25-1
ATGGASNEQY
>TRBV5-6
ASSLGTEQTQY
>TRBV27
ASSFGGSSNEQF
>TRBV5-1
ASSLTDGALGETQY
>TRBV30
AWSWTWGAGANVLT
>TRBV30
AWSRGGETQY
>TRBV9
ASSVVPAGGGKTQY
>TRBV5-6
ASSPGTSGLSYNEQF
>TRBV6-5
ASSSSLPNTEAF
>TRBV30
AWKGGATTTDTQY
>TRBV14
ASSQSRGGKLF
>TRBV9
ASSATGGTEAF
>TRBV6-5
ASRPLRGDLYEQY
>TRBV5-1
ASSLRLAATDTQY
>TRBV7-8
ASSSNYEQY
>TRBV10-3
AISELGVGSDTQY
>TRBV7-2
ASSTLAGHSYNEQF
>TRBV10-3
AISFSRGTDTQY
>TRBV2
ASSRTELNTEAF
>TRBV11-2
ASSLAGFNQPQH